The present T cell receptor beta chain was sequenced within a study of OX40 agonist ivuxolimab in advanced cancers. Turning to the study itself: Melanoma, hepatocellular carcinoma, head and neck or renal cell cancer occurred in dose-escalation patients.

The protocol was immunoSEQ multiplex PCR, while the TCRdb copy is restricted to in-frame clones and leaves out a portion. In the table there are about 20,000 clones, roughly 88% of which are singletons. This clonotype was obtained from an adult with an advanced solid tumor such as melanoma, head and neck, liver or kidney cancer. This specimen consisted of CD4+ or CD8+ T cells sorted from blood, obtained in a trial of the OX40 agonist ivuxolimab.

The CDR3 sequence is CASSGRFGFSYEQYF. CDR3 nucleotides: TGTGCCAGCAGTGGCCGTTTCGGTTTTTCCTACGAGCAGTACTTC. The chain recombines TRBV6-1 with TRBJ2-7; D is unclear. The germline V and J ends were trimmed by 4 bases and 1 base, with 14 bases remaining between them. The CDR3 runs 15 residues. The V gene's germline CDR1 is MNHNS and CDR2 SASEGT.